Many counts were recorded for the clone carrying this T cell receptor beta chain. Its antigen is not known. TCR beta CDR3 regions were amplified from RNA transcripts. First-round RT-PCR targeting the TCR CDR3 was performed with the HTBI primer set. MiXCR, run by TCRdb on the multiplex PCR reads, gives a single entry per CDR3 protein. The sample yields around 580,000 distinct CDR3 sequences, 16% seen once. Patients were excluded because of uncontrolled infection, other autoimmune disease, pregnancy or lactation. A roughly 9.1 ml volume of fresh peripheral blood provided the PBMCs. These data belong to a study of T cells in Graves' hyperthyroidism and ophthalmopathy. Regarding the study as a whole: Ophthalmopathy, which appeared later, was predicted by the model a median 6.5 months before onset. Most expanded thyroid clonotypes above 0.001 recurred in blood.

CDR1 is SGHTA, CDR2 FQGNSA, per germline. The J segment lost 1 base and the V segment lost 5 bases, leaving 7 bases of the junction unmatched. This CDR3 region has 16 residues. Sequenced material: blood. This sequence joins TRBV7-2 and TRBJ2-5, with 10 bases aligning to TRBD2. This TCR derives from a young woman with Graves' hyperthyroidism. CDR3 in DNA: TGTGCCAGCAGCCCGAGACCTAGCGGGGGCCAAGAGACCCAGTACTTC. Encoded protein: CASSPRPSGGQETQYF.